This TCR beta chain was captured in a study of T cell clonality in common variable immunodeficiency. Whole-study results and caveats: Fewer deletions and N-nucleotide insertions were reportedly seen in common variable immunodeficiency TCR beta sequences.

The assay was immunoSEQ multiplex PCR, and TCRdb's table has in-frame clones only and misses some. Sampling found fewer than 25,000 clones, none seen once. This CDR3 spans 15 amino acids. With V trimmed by 4 bases and J by 5 bases, 7 bases remained unmatched. The germline V gene has CDR1 MNHNS and CDR2 SASEGT. Aged about 8 to 65 years, CVID subjects averaged around 40 years old. Heparinized whole blood, roughly 5 to 9 ml, came from each donor. This clone was picked up a small number of times. Antigen: not known. The CDR3 extends 3 residues past the end of the read, so its final part is completed from the germline J gene.

The sequenced material came from peripheral blood mononuclear cells. The chain is built from TRBV6-1 and TRBJ2-7; 11 positions match TRBD1. This receptor was taken from a human donor with common variable immunodeficiency. Incomplete CDR3 DNA: TGTGCCAGCAGTGGACGGACAGGGGGCTTAGACGAG. Residues: CASSGRTGGLDE. The full CDR3 sequence reads CASSGRTGGLDEQYF.